The source of this T cell receptor (beta chain) is a study of blood T cell repertoires in COVID-19 (dated by TCRdb to about 2020). A note on the overall study: Collaborator samples came from the United States, Italy and Spain and covered acute and convalescent phases of COVID-19. Samples came from the ongoing ImmuneRACE study (first 160 participants) plus 1,254 subjects from 6 global collaborators. The material from the prospective study consisted of cDNA or gDNA derived from T cells, B-cell-depleted T cells, or PBMCs. Where available, HLA class I and class II types were taken from metadata supplied by the sample provider and were not determined by assay-based typing. The repertoires were made available in a free public database intended to serve as a resource for research on the immune response to SARS-CoV-2. Sample metadata almost always included a de-identified subject ID, COVID-19 status, age in years and sex. The dataset comprised deeply sampled blood TCRbeta repertoires from subjects exposed to, actively infected with, or recovered from COVID-19.

The investigation overall reported the following: The quantity of clinical and demographic metadata differed by source and by participant and was supplied without curation.

Each collaborating institution followed its own protocols to collect whole blood in K2EDTA tubes. For TCRbeta analysis, collaborators shipped samples as frozen whole blood, isolated PBMCs, or DNA extracted from either of those sample types. The germline V gene (reference sequence) provides CDR1 LNHDA and CDR2 SQIVND. Including the terminal cysteine and phenylalanine, the CDR3 comprises 15 residues. Only the CDR3 portion is preserved as DNA: 45 bases, with reading frame beginning at the first base. Trimming leaves V shorter by 9 bases and J shorter by 8 bases, with the junction holding 13 bases beyond the gene matches. As concerns this clone: Its antigen is not yet known. The input lacks base qualities; no much larger clone sits a single base away.

The immunoSEQ Assay, a bias-controlled multiplex PCR, was used to amplify TCRbeta CDR3 regions from genomic DNA. Per the authors' processing: Nucleated cell counts per sample were estimated from amplification of reference gene primers within the assay. To quantify the absolute abundance of each unique TCRbeta CDR3 rearrangement, sequence reads were collapsed and filtered. For each sample, productive Simpson clonality was calculated as the square root of Simpson's diversity index over productive rearrangements. The table was pulled from immuneACCESS by TCRdb, which kept in-frame rearrangements only. Such tables lose some clones; where checked, under half of the loss comes from unresolved V genes, and the rest has no known cause. From that table come the V and J calls and clone size; the DNA was used to work out D and trimming. The sample table holds about 180,000 clones, of which roughly 79% were seen once. The ten most abundant clones make up roughly 25% of the sample.

The clonotype comes from a woman aged 70-85 years with acute or convalescent COVID-19. The receptor chain draws on TRBV19 and TRBJ2-1; TRBD1 lines up with 10 middle nucleotides. Input material: peripheral blood. The sequenced DNA: TGTGCCAGCCAACGGGACAGGGGCCACTTAGATGAGCAGTTCTTC. The encoded protein is CASQRDRGHLDEQFF.